This TCR beta chain appears in the sequencing data of a study of control samples from healthy donors and cancer patients. This clone was counted once. Trimming shortened V by 4 bases and J by 2 bases, and 13 bases separated the two germline ends. Germline CDR1 SNHLY, CDR2 FYNNEI. The length of the CDR3 is 15 residues. This table comes from immunoSEQ multiplex PCR, and its TCRdb copy is limited to in-frame clones, with some not included. This repertoire shows 150,000 to 200,000 clones, 80% to 90% found once; its top ten account for 12%. This clonotype was sampled from a young man in good health. Specimen: blood. The V gene is TRBV2, the J gene TRBJ2-3, with D maybe TRBD1 (5 bases). The DNA for the CDR3 is TGTGCCAGCAGTGGGGGCGACACCTACACAGATACGCAGTATTTT. The encoded protein is CASSGGDTYTDTQYF.